The entry that follows covers one T cell receptor (beta chain) sequence. After extraction with the RNeasy kit, roughly 0.45 to 1 ug of the RNA was reverse transcribed using random hexamers. TCRdb reprocessed the immunoSEQ multiplex PCR reads via MiXCR and lists one record per CDR3 protein. The sample carries about 120,000 distinct CDR3 sequences, around 93% recorded once. These data are taken from a study of CD8 T cells in Susac syndrome. The CDR3 has 15 residues. Looked up from germline, CDR1 is LGHNT and CDR2 is FRNRAP. The V gene end was trimmed by 5 bases and the J gene end by 12 bases; junction bases not matched to a gene: 17.

The chain joins TRBV12-5 to TRBJ2-7; TRBD1 matches 9 bases. This TCR came from a human donor in good health. Specimen: CD8+ T cells from PBMCs. This CDR3 is CASGQITGGHHLRYF. The CDR3 DNA reads as TGTGCTAGTGGTCAAATCACAGGGGGCCATCACCTGCGGTACTTC.